Listed below are T cell receptor beta chains from one sample, sequenced in a study of cytomegalovirus exposure and HLA in healthy donors. Assay: immunoSEQ multiplex PCR; the TCRdb copy retains only in-frame clones and omits some. The specimen's table records more than 75,000 clones. Source material: PBMCs. All receptors derive from a man between 50 and 59 years old in good health and CMV-seropositive. CDR3s include the opening cysteine and the closing phenylalanine or tryptophan. Each record gives: D gene, J gene, V gene, CDR3 DNA, CDR3 protein. D genes are given only for firm matches.

D: .
J: TRBJ2-1
V: TRBV9
DNA: TGTGCCAGCAGCGCTTGGGACTCTGCGTTGGTGAATGAGCAGTTCTTC
CDR3: CASSAWDSALVNEQFF

D: TRBD1
J: TRBJ2-1
V: TRBV11-3
DNA: TGTGCCAGCAGCTTAGCCGGGACAGGGTACCTGGGTGAGCAGTTCTTC
CDR3: CASSLAGTGYLGEQFF

D: TRBD1
J: TRBJ2-7
V: TRBV7-7
DNA: TGTGCTAGCAGCCAATCAGGGACAGGGGGCAAGCAGTACTTC
CDR3: CASSQSGTGGKQYF

D: .
J: TRBJ1-2
V: TRBV11-3
DNA: TGTGCCACCAGAGCCGGAAGGGGCTACGGCTACACCTTC
CDR3: CATRAGRGYGYTF

D: TRBD2
J: TRBJ2-7
V: TRBV18
DNA: TGTGCCAGCTCCCTCCTAGCGGGAGTCAACGAGCAGTACTTC
CDR3: CASSLLAGVNEQYF

D: TRBD2
J: TRBJ2-3
V: TRBV4-3
DNA: TGCGCCAGCAGCCAAGTCGGACTAGCGGGAGTCCCCGATACGCAGTATTTT
CDR3: CASSQVGLAGVPDTQYF

D: TRBD1
J: TRBJ2-2
V: TRBV19
DNA: TGTGCCAGTAGTATACAGGGGGCGCACGGGGAGCTGTTTTTT
CDR3: CASSIQGAHGELFF

D: TRBD1
J: TRBJ2-5
V: TRBV5-4
DNA: TGTGCCAGCTCCCAACAGGGGGCGGAAGAGACCCAGTACTTC
CDR3: CASSQQGAEETQYF

D: .
J: TRBJ1-1
V: TRBV4-2
DNA: TGTGCCAGCAGCCAAGCCGTCAGGATCCAGGGGGAAGCTTTCTTT
CDR3: CASSQAVRIQGEAFF

D: TRBD1
J: TRBJ1-4
V: TRBV19
DNA: TGTGCCAGTACCCCGGGACAGTTTAATGAAAAACTGTTTTTT
CDR3: CASTPGQFNEKLFF

D: .
J: TRBJ1-1
V: TRBV5-8
DNA: TGTGCCAGCAGCTTCGAGGGTTGGGCGACCACTGAAGCTTTCTTT
CDR3: CASSFEGWATTEAFF

D: .
J: TRBJ1-2
V: TRBV5-6
DNA: TGTGCCAGCAGCCCGACTACTAACTATGGCTACACCTTC
CDR3: CASSPTTNYGYTF

D: TRBD2
J: TRBJ2-7
V: TRBV15
DNA: TGTGCCACCAGCGTCGGGGGGGCTGGCGCGAAGCAGTACTTC
CDR3: CATSVGGAGAKQYF

D: TRBD1
J: TRBJ2-7
V: TRBV5-1
DNA: TGCGCCAGCAGCTTCCAACAGGGGTCGGGCGAGCAGTACTTC
CDR3: CASSFQQGSGEQYF

D: TRBD1
J: TRBJ1-2
V: TRBV4-1
DNA: TGCGCCAGCAGTCTATTACAGGGGGCAAGCTATGGCTACACCTTC
CDR3: CASSLLQGASYGYTF

D: TRBD2
J: TRBJ2-1
V: TRBV9
DNA: TGTGCCAGCAGCGTATCTAGCGGGACAAGGAATGAGCAGTTCTTC
CDR3: CASSVSSGTRNEQFF

D: .
J: TRBJ2-2
V: TRBV29-1
DNA: TGCAGCGTTGAAGTGATGTCGAACAGGGCTAACGGGGAGCTGTTTTTT
CDR3: CSVEVMSNRANGELFF